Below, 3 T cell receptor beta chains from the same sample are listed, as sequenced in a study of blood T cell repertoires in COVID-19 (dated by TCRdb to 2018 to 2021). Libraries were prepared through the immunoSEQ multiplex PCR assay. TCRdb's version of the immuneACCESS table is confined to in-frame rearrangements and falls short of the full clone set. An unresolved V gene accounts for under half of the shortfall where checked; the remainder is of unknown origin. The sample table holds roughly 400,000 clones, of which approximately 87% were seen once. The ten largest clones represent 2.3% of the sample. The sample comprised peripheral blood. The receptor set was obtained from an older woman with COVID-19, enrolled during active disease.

CDR3 region: CATSTQGAEGFF. The CDR3 DNA reads as TGTGCCACCAGCACCCAGGGGGCCGAGGGATTCTTC. The chain couples TRBV15 to TRBJ2-1; 8 positions match TRBD1. The CDR3 is made up of 12 amino acids. The junction had 9 bases not matched to a gene; V was cut back by 4 bases and J by 16 bases. CDR1 and CDR2 from the germline V gene are LNHNV and YYDKDF (reference sequence).

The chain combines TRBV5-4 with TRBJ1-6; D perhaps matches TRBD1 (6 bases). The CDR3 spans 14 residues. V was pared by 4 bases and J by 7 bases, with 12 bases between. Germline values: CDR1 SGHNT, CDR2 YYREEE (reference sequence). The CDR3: CASSPGQINSPLHF. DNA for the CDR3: TGTGCCAGCAGCCCTGGACAGATCAATTCACCCCTCCACTTT.

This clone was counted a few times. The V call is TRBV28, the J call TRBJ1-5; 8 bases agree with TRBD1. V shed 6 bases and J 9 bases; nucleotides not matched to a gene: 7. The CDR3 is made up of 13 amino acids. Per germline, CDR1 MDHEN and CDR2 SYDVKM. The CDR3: CASRRTGTPPQHF. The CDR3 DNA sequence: TGTGCCAGCAGGAGGACAGGGACTCCGCCCCAGCATTTT.